This T cell receptor (beta chain) was sequenced during a study of long-term antiretroviral therapy in people with HIV. Findings of the study overall: Despite increasing after ART, diversity remained lower than that of transplant donor controls. Repertoire composition at all time points was dominated by clones that had expanded before ART.

For each donor, at least one pre-ART and at least two post-ART PBMC samples were available. Version v3.0 of the immunoSEQ assay was performed at survey level. Samples were sequenced targeting roughly 40,000-50,000 T-cell genomes each. TCRdb's copy holds only in-frame clones and misses some; the assay was immunoSEQ multiplex PCR. The data hold tens of thousands of clones, with roughly 88% observed a single time. As to this clone: Its antigen remains unidentified.

The CDR3 is made up of 14 amino acids. Germline V gene sequence: CDR1 KGHSH, CDR2 LQKENI. With V trimmed by 3 bases and J by 6 bases, 6 bases remained unmatched. The V call is TRBV18, the J call TRBJ1-2; TRBD1 matches 8 bases. The receptor was derived from a man aged 60 to 69 with HIV. Sequencing used unsorted PBMCs, obtained 0.6 years after starting antiretroviral therapy. For the CDR3, the DNA is TGTGCCAGCTCACCCAAGAGGACAGGGCATGGCTACACCTTC. Translated, it gives CASSPKRTGHGYTF.